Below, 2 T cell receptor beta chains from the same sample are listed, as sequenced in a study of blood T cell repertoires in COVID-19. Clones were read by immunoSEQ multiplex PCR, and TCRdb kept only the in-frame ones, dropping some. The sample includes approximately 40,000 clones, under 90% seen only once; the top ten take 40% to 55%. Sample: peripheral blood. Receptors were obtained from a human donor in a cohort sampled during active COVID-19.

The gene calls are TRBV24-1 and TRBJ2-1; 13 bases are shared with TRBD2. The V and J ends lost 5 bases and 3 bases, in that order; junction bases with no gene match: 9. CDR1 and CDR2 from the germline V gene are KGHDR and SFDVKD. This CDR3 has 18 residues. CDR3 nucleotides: TGTGCCACCAGTGGTCCGGGACTAGCGGGGAGAAACTACAATGAGCAGTTCTTC. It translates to CATSGPGLAGRNYNEQFF.

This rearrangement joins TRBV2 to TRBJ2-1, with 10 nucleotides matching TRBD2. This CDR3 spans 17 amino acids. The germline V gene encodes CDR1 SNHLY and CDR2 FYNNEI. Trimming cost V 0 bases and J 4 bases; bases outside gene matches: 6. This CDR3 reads CASSEASGGPPYNEQFF. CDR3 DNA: TGTGCCAGCAGTGAAGCTAGCGGGGGGCCTCCTTACAATGAGCAGTTCTTC.